This record concerns one T cell receptor (beta chain) sequence. The specificity of this receptor is unknown. No clone much larger than this one lies a single base away; base qualities are absent. In total, 500 to 700 healthy bone marrow donors made up the cohort. At the time of sampling, every cohort member was nominally healthy, though immune exposures that went unrecorded were likely present. The donor tested CMV seropositive and was one of the 289 seropositive cohort members. A peripheral blood sample was provided by each donor, and peripheral blood mononuclear cells were used for TCR beta sequencing. Genomic DNA extraction from the blood cell samples was performed with the Qiagen DNeasy Blood Extraction Kit. The sample is drawn from a study of cytomegalovirus exposure and HLA in healthy donors (dated by TCRdb to the late 2010s). The study in broad terms: In an earlier analysis of 450 to 750 of the donors, about 260 Gb of sequence data and roughly 100 million unique TCR beta sequences from roughly 190 million T cells were reported. An early release that covered fewer than 750 HLA-typed donors contained 250 to 350 gigabases of sequencing data and about 93 million unique TCR sequences. Of the 350 to 450 genotyped donors, 65% to 90% fell in the genetic ancestry cluster associated with self-reported Caucasian donors. The study aimed to test whether signatures of past pathogen exposure could be identified by cataloging public T cell receptors. The T cell repertoires of several hundred subjects were profiled by immunosequencing and related to cytomegalovirus serostatus. Besides the first cohort of roughly 660 subjects, a separate validation cohort made up of over 95 different subjects was used. The study combined high-throughput TCR immunosequencing, statistical association of individual TCRs with disease status, and machine learning to predict cytomegalovirus infection status. A later analysis re-analyzed previously published TCR beta repertoires from 666 donors and added high-resolution HLA genotyping to study TCR occurrence patterns. In the later analysis, no new phenotypic data were used to find candidate immune exposures; instead, reliance was placed on TCR beta sequences and their occurrence across donors. An earlier analysis of around 640 of the donors used high-throughput TCR beta sequencing to judge whether each TCR beta V gene segment behaved as functional or pseudogenic. Alongside the repertoire data, information on donor age, sex, ethnicity and CMV serostatus was compiled. A later genetic analysis took genome-wide SNP genotypes for about three fifths of the roughly 700 donors and used that subset as a discovery cohort. All discovery cohort repertoires had been generated on a single sequencing platform. HLA typing covered class I and class II loci at four-digit resolution. Typing coverage varied by locus: roughly 620-640 donors for A, B, C, DRB1 and DQB1; some 520 for DQA1; some 610 for DPA1; around 490 for DPB1. Several DR-DQ haplotypes were handled as single units for association and clustering, since linkage in the cohort was strong. Across 300 to 400 genotyped donors of the cohort, an average of about 240,000 unique TCR beta nucleotide sequences per donor were sequenced, and roughly a sixth of those sequences were non-productive. On the study overall, not on this receptor specifically: Because some donors lacked HLA typing at each locus, the association tests relied only on the typed subset. In an earlier analysis of some 540 of the donors, most TCR beta V segments appeared in productive rearrangements about 90% or about 30% of the time, broadly matching IMGT annotations. Across donors, most TCR sequences were observed very rarely, whereas some public TCRs were present in many individuals. At a false discovery rate of 0.05, a later analysis linked 15,000 to 20,000 TCR beta sequences to specific HLA alleles. In a later analysis, HLA-associated TCR beta chains were found to be more clonally expanded and to have lower generation probabilities than equally common non-associated chains. Linkage disequilibrium might explain the correlated functional status among segregating V segments, but an unknown experimental factor could not be ruled out. A total of 164 TCR beta chains were listed by the study as associated with cytomegalovirus. Several of the top co-occurrence clusters appeared to be linked to parvovirus B19, influenza, CMV and Epstein-Barr virus, according to a later analysis. A group of highly shared sequence variants was considered likely to be a technical artifact of the sequencing pipeline. A later analysis found that TCR association rates varied across HLA loci, with DRB1 alleles showing the most associated TCRs and HLA-C alleles the fewest. Compared with the roughly 670-donor mean, donors in an Asian-associated ancestry cluster had fewer N-insertions in productive TCRs, according to a later genetic analysis. V-gene and J-gene trimming of TCR beta chains was associated with a missense DCLRE1C variant in a later genetic analysis, and the association was replicated in an independent cohort. CMV serostatus was the only immune exposure information available for the cohort. The classifier was reported to diagnose cytomegalovirus status with high specificity and sensitivity in both the original and validation cohorts. The authors suggested that the approach could potentially be generalized to other disease states and immunological phenotypes. Seventeen rarely observed V segments, including chromosome 9 orphons, were excluded from the earlier analysis of several hundred of the donors because counts were too low. In this cohort, only TCR beta chains were sequenced, and detectable features were limited by the absence of alpha or paired-chain data. A further reported finding was that TCR beta sequences accurately predicted the HLA-A and HLA-B alleles for most subjects in the first cohort. Strong co-occurrence of HLA alleles, especially DR and DQ, made assigning TCR associations to individual alleles difficult. Most CMV-associated TCR beta chains appeared to be HLA-restricted in a later analysis, and the HLA associations seemed to be driven largely by CMV exposure. Some IMGT-functional V segments, including TRBV6-2 and TRBV6-3, could not be told apart with the 87-base-pair reads, so those segments were excluded. In vitro tests confirmed that three of the cytomegalovirus-associated TCR beta chains recognize cytomegalovirus antigens. The presence/absence analyses assumed that sequencing depth was roughly uniform across donors, and that assumption may not be true.

Libraries were built with the immunoSEQ multiplex PCR assay. A mixture of 60 forward primers for TCR Vbeta segments and 13 reverse primers for TCR Jbeta segments was used in the multiplex PCR. A multiplex PCR assay on genomic DNA amplified the CDR3 region of rearranged TCR beta genes. The Illumina HiSeq System was used to sequence the amplified TCR beta libraries as 87-base-pair reads. The study's processing was this. A later analysis counted tens of millions of unique TCR beta chains across the 666 repertoires, and about 10 million of these chains were shared by at least two donors. To remove PCR and sequencing errors, raw reads were error-corrected and collapsed into unique sequences using a nearest-neighbor algorithm that merged closely related sequences. Alignment of CDR3 sequences to IMGT reference sequences was used to assign V, D and J gene segments. For a sequence to be retained, a match of at least six nucleotides to both a V gene segment and a J gene segment was required. A rearrangement counted as productive if the CDR3 had no stop codons and remained in frame with V and J, and every other rearrangement counted as non-productive. Following IMGT convention, CDR3 was defined as the stretch from the second conserved V-encoded cysteine up to the conserved J-encoded phenylalanine. Sequences without an unambiguous match to a single V gene segment were excluded from the earlier analysis of a few hundred of the donors. In an earlier analysis of around 600 of the donors, V segments were called functional above 56.7% productive rearrangements and were called segregating when the between-donor standard deviation exceeded 5%. A statistical classification framework was developed to diagnose cytomegalovirus status using the catalog of TCR beta chain sequences. V and J gene assignment, in a later analysis, came from comparing TCR nucleotide sequences with IMGT/GENE-DB human TR gene sequences. The TCRdist pipeline was used in a later analysis to assign CDR3 sequences and most-parsimonious VDJ recombination scenarios. A later analysis defined each TCR beta chain by its CDR3 amino acid sequence plus V-gene family, and excluded reads lacking a unique V-gene family. A later analysis removed roughly 590 highly shared, low-generation-probability nucleotide sequences to deal with suspected cross-contamination and a sequencing artifact. In a later analysis, a clonal expansion index for each public chain was calculated from normalized within-repertoire ranks of inferred template counts. A later analysis computed generation probabilities with a VDJ recombination model fitted to out-of-frame rearrangements, and checked the results against IGoR. A later analysis scored TCR-TCR, TCR-HLA and TCR-CMV co-occurrence with hypergeometric tests, applying a repertoire-size bias correction to TCR pairs. To estimate false discovery rates, a later analysis permuted the HLA or CMV assignments 20 times. In a later analysis, co-occurring TCRs were grouped using DBSCAN, with TCRdist sequence similarity added in when clustering inside HLA-allele-positive subsets. Co-occurrence clustering excluded repertoires with fewer than 30,000 or more than 120,000 public chains, plus five with anomalous nucleotide sharing. This immuneACCESS table, as held by TCRdb, lists in-frame sequences with V and J called but not all clones. Of the missing ones, under half trace to an unresolved V gene in checked studies; the others have no known cause. That table supplies the V and J calls and clone size; D and trimming were determined from the DNA. Present in this sample are roughly 200,000 clones, about 9% of which were seen just once. The leading ten clones occupy approximately 1.4% of the sample.

Via the germline V gene (reference sequence), CDR1 is SGHNT and CDR2 YYREEE. Taken from cysteine to phenylalanine, the CDR3 has 15 residues. Kept here is only the CDR3 DNA, which spans 45 bases and is read in frame from base 1. V loses 2 bases of germline sequence and J loses 5 bases, and the interval between the two ends is 16 bases. Material for sequencing was PBMCs. The V and J genes are TRBV5-4 and TRBJ2-5, with TRBD2 tentatively as D gene (6 bases match). The TCR sequence derives from a woman between 25 and 40 years old in good health and CMV-seropositive. Read as DNA, the sequence is TGTGCCAGCAGCTTCAGTCACCTTGCGGGGGAGACCCAGTACTTC. It specifies CASSFSHLAGETQYF. The CDR3, completed at both ends by the reference TRBV5-4 and TRBJ2-5 genes, gives the full variable domain ETGVTQSPTHLIKTRGQQVTLRCSSQSGHNTVSWYQQALGQGPQFIFQYYREEENGRGNFPPRFSGLQFPNYSSELNVNALELDDSALYLCASSFSHLAGETQYFGPGTRLLVL.